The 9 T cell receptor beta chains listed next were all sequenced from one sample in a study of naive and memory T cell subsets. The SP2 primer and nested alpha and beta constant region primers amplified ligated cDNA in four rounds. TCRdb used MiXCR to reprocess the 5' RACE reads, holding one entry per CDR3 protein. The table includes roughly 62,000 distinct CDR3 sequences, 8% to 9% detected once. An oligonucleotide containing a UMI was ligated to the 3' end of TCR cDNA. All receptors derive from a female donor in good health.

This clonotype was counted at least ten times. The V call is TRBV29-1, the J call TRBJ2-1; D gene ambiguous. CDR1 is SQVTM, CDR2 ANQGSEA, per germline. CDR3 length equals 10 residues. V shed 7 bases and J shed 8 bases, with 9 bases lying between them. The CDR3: CSAALDEQFF. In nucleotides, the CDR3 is TGCAGCGCCGCCTTGGATGAGCAGTTCTTC.

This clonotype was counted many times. CDR3 sequence: CASSSIGVSYNSPLHF. For the CDR3, the DNA is TGTGCCAGCAGCTCGATAGGAGTATCCTATAATTCACCCCTCCACTTT. The rearrangement links TRBV7-8 to TRBJ1-6; D not resolved. Trimming shortened V by 4 bases and J by 1 base, and 11 bases separated the two germline ends. The CDR3 has 16 residues. CDR1 is SGHVS, CDR2 FQNEAQ, per germline.

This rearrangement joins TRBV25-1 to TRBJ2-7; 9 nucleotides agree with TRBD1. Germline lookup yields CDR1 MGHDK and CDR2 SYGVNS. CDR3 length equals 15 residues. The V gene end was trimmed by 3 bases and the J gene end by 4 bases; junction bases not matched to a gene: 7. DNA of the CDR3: TGTGCCAGCAGTGACCCTACAGGGGGCACGTACGAGCAGTACTTC. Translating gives CASSDPTGGTYEQYF.

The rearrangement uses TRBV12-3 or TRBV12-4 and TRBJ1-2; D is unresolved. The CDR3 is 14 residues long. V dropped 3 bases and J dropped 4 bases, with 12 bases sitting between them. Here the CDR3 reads CASSFEGAVYGYTF. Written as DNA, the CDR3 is TGTGCCAGCAGTTTTGAGGGCGCGGTCTATGGCTACACCTTC.

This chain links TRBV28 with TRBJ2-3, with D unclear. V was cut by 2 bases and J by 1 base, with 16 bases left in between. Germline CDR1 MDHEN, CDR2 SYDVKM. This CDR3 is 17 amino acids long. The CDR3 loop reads CASSLVGVGQGTDTQYF. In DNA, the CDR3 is TGTGCCAGCAGTTTAGTTGGGGTAGGCCAAGGCACAGATACGCAGTATTTT.

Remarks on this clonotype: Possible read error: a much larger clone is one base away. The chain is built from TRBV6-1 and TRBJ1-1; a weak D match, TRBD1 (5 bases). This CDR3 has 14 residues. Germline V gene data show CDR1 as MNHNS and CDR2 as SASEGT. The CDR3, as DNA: TGTGTCAGCAGTGTTGTACAGGTATACACTGAAGCTTTCTTT. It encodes CVSSVVQVYTEAFF.

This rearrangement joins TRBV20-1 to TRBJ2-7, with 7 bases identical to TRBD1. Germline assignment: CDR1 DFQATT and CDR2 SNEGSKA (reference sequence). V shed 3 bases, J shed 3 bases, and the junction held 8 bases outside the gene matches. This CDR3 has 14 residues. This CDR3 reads CSARRNRGYYEQYF. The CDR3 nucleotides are TGCAGTGCTAGGAGAAACAGGGGATACTACGAGCAGTACTTC.

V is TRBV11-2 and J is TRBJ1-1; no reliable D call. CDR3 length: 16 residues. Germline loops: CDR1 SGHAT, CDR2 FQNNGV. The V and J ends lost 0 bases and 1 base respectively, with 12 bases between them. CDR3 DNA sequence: TGTGCCAGCAGCTTAGAGGTTTCCAACAGGAACACTGAAGCTTTCTTT. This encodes CASSLEVSNRNTEAFF.

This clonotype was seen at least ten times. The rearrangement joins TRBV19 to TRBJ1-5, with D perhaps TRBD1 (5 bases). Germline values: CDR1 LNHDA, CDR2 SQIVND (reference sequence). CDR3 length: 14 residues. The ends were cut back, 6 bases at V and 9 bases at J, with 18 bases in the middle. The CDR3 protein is CASSPVGGSRPQHF. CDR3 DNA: TGTGCCAGTAGCCCAGTGGGGGGTAGTAGGCCCCAGCATTTT.